These 16 T cell receptor beta chains originate from one sample sequenced in a study of regulatory T cells in long-lasting Graves disease. The time point was: persistent/refractory GD, antithyroid drugs over 5 years with positive TRAb. RNA isolated from PBMCs was used to make the TCR library. Construction of TCR beta libraries relied on iRepertoire HTBI primers and on Arm-PCR targeting CDR3 regions. One entry per CDR3 protein, called by TCRdb with MiXCR from the multiplex PCR reads. The sample lists around 460,000 distinct CDR3 sequences, approximately 23% occurring once. The sequences come from peripheral blood mononuclear cells (PBMCs), collected when the disease was refractory, from a patient treated with antithyroid drugs. These receptors all stem from a female donor with Graves disease.

This clonotype showed up many times. The chain uses TRBV28 and TRBJ2-5; D is unresolved. CDR1 is MDHEN and CDR2 is SYDVKM in the germline V gene. Trimming stripped 6 bases from V and 5 bases from J, with 10 bases between. The CDR3 covers 12 residues. The CDR3 DNA sequence: TGTGCCAGCAGCCGAGCTTTGGAGACCCAGTACTTC. It is translated as CASSRALETQYF.

Only a few counts were recorded for this clonotype. The CDR3 DNA is TGTGCCAGCAGTTGCAAGGCCGGACTAGCGGTTCATTCCTACAATGAGCAGTTCTTC. Its translation is CASSCKAGLAVHSYNEQFF. The chain has TRBV6-2 or TRBV6-3 and TRBJ2-1; 10 nucleotides line up with TRBD2. The J segment lost 1 base and the V segment lost 4 bases, leaving 13 bases of the junction unmatched. The CDR3 length is 19 residues. Germline V gives CDR1 MNHEY, CDR2 SVGEGT.

In this sample, this clonotype turned up many times. The J gene is TRBJ1-6, the V gene TRBV12-3 or TRBV12-4; 9 bases agree with TRBD1. The CDR3 is made up of 15 amino acids. Trimming cost V 6 bases and J 12 bases; bases outside gene matches: 12. The DNA for the CDR3 is TGTGCCAGCAGAAGCGGGAACAGGGGGCTCAGACCCCTCCACTTT. Protein product: CASRSGNRGLRPLHF.

This clonotype was counted at least ten times. V and J are TRBV27 and TRBJ2-6; possibly TRBD1 for D (7 bases). Germline CDR1 is MNHEY and CDR2 is SMNVEV (reference sequence). The CDR3 sequence is 15 residues long. Trimming pared 7 bases from V and 1 base from J, leaving 11 bases between. The CDR3 sequence: CASMPGGSGANVLTF. CDR3 sequence (DNA): TGTGCCAGCATGCCAGGGGGGTCTGGGGCCAACGTCCTGACTTTC.

This clonotype was seen repeatedly, ten times or more. V gene TRBV28 combines with J gene TRBJ1-2; 8 bases align to TRBD1. This CDR3 comprises 13 residues. J was trimmed by 3 bases and V by 6 bases; bases with no gene match: 3. The germline gives CDR1 MDHEN, CDR2 SYDVKM. The CDR3 sequence is CASRGQGHYGYTF. The DNA for the CDR3 is TGTGCCAGCAGAGGACAGGGCCACTATGGCTACACCTTC.

Many counts were recorded for this clonotype. The CDR3 spells CATSRELAEGYTF. DNA of the CDR3: TGTGCCACCAGCAGGGAACTCGCGGAAGGCTACACCTTC. V is TRBV15 and J is TRBJ1-2; D not certain. V was cut by 3 bases and J by 8 bases, with 13 bases left in between. This CDR3 region has 13 residues. Per the germline V gene, CDR1 is LNHNV and CDR2 is YYDKDF (reference sequence).

Ten or more counts support this clonotype. This sequence joins TRBV2 and TRBJ1-6; the D is unclear. The CDR3 loop spans 14 amino acids. CDR1 SNHLY and CDR2 FYNNEI come from the germline V gene. V lost 6 bases and J lost 5, with 11 bases in between. This CDR3 is CASRAGLDNSPLHF. The CDR3 bases are TGTGCCAGCAGGGCAGGCTTGGATAATTCACCCCTCCACTTT.

The rearrangement uses TRBV28 and TRBJ2-3, with D possibly being TRBD2 (6 bases). The CDR3 consists of 15 residues. V was trimmed by 6 bases and J by 4 bases, leaving 17 bases between them. From germline, CDR1 is MDHEN and CDR2 SYDVKM. As DNA, the CDR3 is TGTGCCAGCAGCTCTAGGCGGGACGGTTCAGATACGCAGTATTTT. Protein sequence: CASSSRRDGSDTQYF.

The genes are TRBV5-1 and TRBJ2-7; possibly TRBD2 for D (6 bases). V gave up 4 bases and J gave up 1 base, with 21 bases separating them. The CDR3 covers 17 residues. In germline, CDR1 is SGHRS, CDR2 YFSETQ. The DNA of the CDR3 is TGCGCCAGCAGCCCACTTTGGGCTAGCGTGACTTCCTACGAGCAGTACTTC. This gives the protein CASSPLWASVTSYEQYF.

This clonotype was found many times. V and J are TRBV11-2 and TRBJ1-6; a weak D match, TRBD1 (5 bases). The CDR3 totals 14 residues. The ends were cut back, 5 bases at V and 7 bases at J, with 12 bases in the middle. The V gene's germline CDR1 is SGHAT and CDR2 FQNNGV. The CDR3 loop is CASSPGTENSPLHF. DNA of the CDR3: TGTGCCAGCAGCCCCGGGACCGAAAATTCACCCCTCCACTTT.

CDR3 coding DNA: TGCAGTGCTAGTGGCCTAGCGGAGGGGTACTACGAGCAGTACTTC. Translating gives CSASGLAEGYYEQYF. V gene TRBV20-1 combines with J gene TRBJ2-7, with 7 nucleotides matching TRBD2. V lost 3 bases, J lost 3 bases, and 11 bases stayed unmatched. The CDR3 covers 15 residues. From germline, CDR1 is DFQATT and CDR2 SNEGSKA (reference sequence).

This clonotype was observed many times. This chain connects TRBV28 to TRBJ2-7; D may correspond to TRBD1 or TRBD2 (6 bases each). The ends were cut back, 4 bases at V and 7 bases at J, with 14 bases in the middle. CDR3 length equals 13 residues. Germline values: CDR1 MDHEN, CDR2 SYDVKM. The CDR3 here is CASSSQGRMEQYF. The DNA for the CDR3 is TGTGCCAGCAGTTCCCAGGGGAGGATGGAGCAGTACTTC.

There are many counts of this clonotype. The genes are TRBV19 and TRBJ1-1, with 7 positions matching TRBD1. The CDR3 totals 14 residues. With V trimmed by 6 bases and J by 3 bases, 7 bases remained unmatched. Germline lookup yields CDR1 LNHDA and CDR2 SQIVND (reference sequence). Here the CDR3 reads CASSLQDRYTEAFF. CDR3 coding DNA: TGTGCCAGTAGCCTCCAGGACAGGTACACTGAAGCTTTCTTT.

This sequence joins TRBV5-1 and TRBJ1-4; TRBD1 agrees at 8 bases. The CDR3 spans 14 residues. J lost 6 bases, V lost 5 bases, and 6 bases had no gene match. From germline, CDR1 is SGHRS and CDR2 YFSETQ. CDR3 residues: CASSSGQVDEKLFF. In DNA form, the CDR3 reads TGCGCCAGCAGTTCGGGACAGGTGGATGAAAAACTGTTTTTT.

The chain's CDR3 is CASSYTLEAKFF. CDR3 DNA: TGTGCCAGCAGTTACACACTCGAGGCGAAGTTCTTC. The chain carries TRBV6-2 or TRBV6-3 and TRBJ2-1; D gene uncertain. The CDR3 loop spans 12 amino acids. The V gene's germline CDR1 is MNHEY and CDR2 SVGEGT. Trimming left V 2 bases short and J 14 bases short, with 13 bases between.

Regarding this clonotype: An end of the junction does not agree with germline; a read error may underlie this. V is TRBV10-3 and J is TRBJ1-2; D perhaps matches TRBD1 (6 bases). Looked up from germline, CDR1 is ENHRY and CDR2 is SYGVKD. The CDR3 extends over 16 amino acids. The CDR3 DNA is TGTGCCACCAGTGTAGGCGGGGGCGGTAGGAACTATGGCTACACCTTC. Its translation: CATSVGGGGRNYGYTF.